A single sample is the source of the 21 T cell receptor beta chains below, sequenced in a study of blood T cell repertoires in COVID-19. The method was immunoSEQ multiplex PCR; TCRdb's version includes in-frame clones alone and lacks a portion of them. The sample carries around 290,000 clones, 75% to 95% recorded once. Sequenced input: PBMCs or T cells enriched from blood (not recorded which). Source of these receptors: a woman aged 25-40 years who had recovered from COVID-19.

The chain couples TRBV20-1 to TRBJ1-2, with a tentative D call TRBD1 (6 bases). V lost 7 bases to trimming and J lost 8 bases, with 14 bases between them. The CDR3 has 11 residues. The germline V gene encodes CDR1 DFQATT and CDR2 SNEGSKA (reference sequence). The CDR3 nucleotides are TGCAGTGGATTACAGGGTAGCGGCTACACCTTC. Its protein is CSGLQGSGYTF.

This sequence joins TRBV4-3 and TRBJ2-7; a possible D gene is TRBD1 (7 bases). This CDR3 contains 15 residues. Trimming shortened V by 0 bases and J by 6 bases, and 15 bases separated the two germline ends. From germline, CDR1 is LGHNA and CDR2 YSLEER. In DNA, the CDR3 is TGCGCCAGCAGCCAAGAATCATATCAGGGGGGCGAGCAGTACTTC. This codes for CASSQESYQGGEQYF.

The chain employs TRBV11-2 and TRBJ2-3, with no clear D. CDR1 and CDR2 from the germline V gene are SGHAT and FQNNGV. This CDR3 is 16 amino acids long. Trimming removed 5 bases from V and 0 bases from J, with 15 bases in between. CDR3 bases: TGTGCCAGCAGCAAGCCGGAGTTATCTAGCACAGATACGCAGTATTTT. Encoded protein: CASSKPELSSTDTQYF.

This clone was seen only once. Mismatch with germline at one junction end may stem from a read error. The chain carries TRBV24-1 and TRBJ1-1, with D maybe TRBD1 (6 bases). The germline CDR1 and CDR2 sequences are KGHDR and SFDVKD. The CDR3 length is 15 residues. CDR3 amino acids: CATREGGGRITEAFF. In nucleotides, the CDR3 is TGTGCCACCCGTGAGGGGGGCGGGAGAATCACTGAAGCTTTCTTT.

J is TRBJ2-7 and V is TRBV19; TRBD2 agrees at 7 bases. The CDR3 loop spans 14 amino acids. The V segment lost 2 bases and the J segment 7 bases; nucleotides outside the gene matches: 8. Germline V gives CDR1 LNHDA, CDR2 SQIVND (reference sequence). CDR3 sequence: CASSITGGRREQYF. The CDR3 nucleotides read TGTGCCAGTAGTATAACGGGAGGACGGCGGGAGCAGTACTTC. Supplemented by reference TRBV19 and TRBJ2-7, the full variable domain reads DGGITQSPKYLFRKEGQNVTLSCEQNLNHDAMYWYRQDPGQGLRLIYYSQIVNDFQKGDIAEGYSVSREKKESFPLTVTSAQKNPTAFYLCASSITGGRREQYFGPGTRLTVT.

The genes are TRBV27 and TRBJ1-2; D remains ambiguous. The CDR3 length is 14 residues. V lost 2 bases and J lost 2, with 9 bases in between. The germline CDR1 and CDR2 sequences are MNHEY and SMNVEV (reference sequence). CDR3 nucleotide sequence: TGTGCCAGCAGTTTAGAGGGAGGAAACTATGGCTACACCTTC. Translation: CASSLEGGNYGYTF.

The chain combines TRBV5-6 with TRBJ2-7, with 7 bases fitting TRBD2. CDR3 length: 17 amino acids. CDR1 is SGHDT, CDR2 YYEEEE, per germline. V lost 1 base, J lost 4 bases, and 14 bases stayed unmatched. The CDR3 DNA sequence: TGTGCCAGCAGCTTGTCTCTGGGGGGGAGTTTATTTTACGAGCAGTACTTC. It translates to CASSLSLGGSLFYEQYF.

The chain couples TRBV9 to TRBJ2-1, with 8 bases aligning to TRBD2. After removal of 0 bases from V and 3 bases from J, the junction contained 11 bases not matched to a gene. This CDR3 contains 18 residues. Germline CDR1 reads SGDLS; CDR2 reads YYNGEE. CDR3 residues: CASSVDPGGLAGYNEQFF. In nucleotides, the CDR3 is TGTGCCAGCAGCGTAGATCCTGGAGGGCTAGCGGGCTACAATGAGCAGTTCTTC.

The CDR3 sequence: CASSQGDPGLSNEQFF. The CDR3 nucleotides are TGCGCCAGCAGCCAAGGAGATCCGGGACTTTCCAATGAGCAGTTCTTC. This chain joins TRBV4-3 and TRBJ2-1; D perhaps matches TRBD2 (6 bases). V was pared by 1 base and J by 6 bases, with 16 bases between. The CDR3 has 16 amino acids. Germline CDR1 LGHNA, CDR2 YSLEER.

The chain combines TRBV29-1 with TRBJ2-3, with D possibly matching TRBD2 (6 bases). Trimming removed 4 bases at V and 4 bases at J, with 6 bases between. Germline CDR1 is SQVTM and CDR2 is ANQGSEA. This CDR3 spans 11 amino acids. The CDR3 region is CSVGEADTQYF. The CDR3 DNA is TGCAGCGTTGGGGAGGCAGATACGCAGTATTTT.

The V gene is TRBV30, the J gene TRBJ1-2; D is ambiguous. Germline CDR1 GTSNPN, CDR2 SVGIG (reference sequence). V was cut by 4 bases and J by 4 bases, with 13 bases left in between. CDR3 length: 13 amino acids. The CDR3 DNA is TGTGCCTGGACCACCGGGGTAGGCTATGGCTACACCTTC. This gives the protein CAWTTGVGYGYTF.

This clone showed up just once. The chain recombines TRBV18 with TRBJ2-7; a weak D match, TRBD1 (5 bases). Per the germline V gene, CDR1 is KGHSH and CDR2 is LQKENI. The CDR3 is 16 amino acids. Trimming pared 0 bases from V and 4 bases from J, leaving 16 bases between. For the CDR3, the DNA is TGTGCCAGCTCACCACCGATCGGTCAGGGTAAATACGAGCAGTACTTC. This codes for CASSPPIGQGKYEQYF. The whole variable domain, remainder taken from reference TRBV18 and TRBJ2-7, is NAGVMQNPRHLVRRRGQEARLRCSPMKGHSHVYWYRQLPEEGLKFMVYLQKENIIDESGMPKERFSAEFPKEGPSILRIQQVVRGDSAAYFCASSPPIGQGKYEQYFGPGTRLTVT.

The chain employs TRBV4-3 and TRBJ1-4; 10 bases align to TRBD1. Germline V gene data show CDR1 as LGHNA and CDR2 as YSLEER. With V trimmed by 3 bases and J by 7 bases, 8 bases remained unmatched. The CDR3 has 16 amino acids. CDR3 bases: TGCGCCAGCAGCCAGTCTTTGACAGGGGGCGGTGAAAAACTGTTTTTT. It encodes CASSQSLTGGGEKLFF.

The CDR3 here is CASTSRDFYGYTF. CDR3 nucleotide sequence: TGTGCCAGCACCTCCAGGGATTTCTATGGCTACACCTTC. The chain carries TRBV7-6 and TRBJ1-2, with D tentatively TRBD1 (5 bases). The CDR3 length is 13 residues. V gave up 7 bases and J gave up 4 bases, with 13 bases separating them. Per germline, CDR1 SGHVS and CDR2 FNYEAQ.

This chain uses TRBV5-8 with TRBJ1-1; D may be TRBD1 (6 bases). V shed 0 bases and J shed 5 bases, with 11 bases lying between them. This CDR3 is 14 amino acids long. From germline, CDR1 is SGHTS and CDR2 YDEGEE. CDR3: CASSLGGGETEAFF. The CDR3, as DNA: TGTGCCAGCAGCTTGGGAGGGGGGGAGACTGAAGCTTTCTTT.

This clone was detected ten times or more. This chain joins TRBV19 and TRBJ2-1; D possibly corresponds to TRBD2 (6 bases). Germline loops: CDR1 LNHDA, CDR2 SQIVND (reference sequence). Deletions cut 5 bases from V and 7 bases from J, with 15 bases between. The CDR3 contains 14 residues. The CDR3 loop is CASSSGTRRNEQFF. For the CDR3, the DNA is TGTGCCAGTAGTTCTGGGACTCGCCGAAATGAGCAGTTCTTC.

This rearrangement joins TRBV30 to TRBJ1-3, with D unresolved. Looked up from germline, CDR1 is GTSNPN and CDR2 is SVGIG (reference sequence). The germline V and J ends were trimmed by 5 bases and 4 bases, with 6 bases remaining between them. The CDR3 sequence is 11 residues long. This chain's CDR3 is CAWLIGNTIYF. CDR3 sequence (DNA): TGTGCCTGGCTTATAGGAAACACCATATATTTT.

The chain links TRBV24-1 to TRBJ2-3; TRBD1 matches 7 bases. The germline V gene has CDR1 KGHDR and CDR2 SFDVKD. The V segment lost 9 bases and the J segment 2 bases; nucleotides outside the gene matches: 7. The CDR3 sequence is 14 residues long. DNA for the CDR3: TGTGCCACCGGTAGACAGGGATCCACAGATACGCAGTATTTT. Amino acids: CATGRQGSTDTQYF.

The chain couples TRBV28 to TRBJ1-2, with 8 bases matching TRBD1. The CDR3 extends over 14 amino acids. V gave up 7 bases and J gave up 7 bases; unmatched junction bases: 11. Germline CDR1 MDHEN, CDR2 SYDVKM. DNA of the CDR3: TGTGCCAGCACTCTCCCGGGACAGGCGTCTGGCTACACCTTC. Amino acid sequence: CASTLPGQASGYTF.

Only one count was recorded for this clone. V and J are TRBV5-6 and TRBJ1-1; 7 bases match TRBD1. This CDR3 is built from 15 residues. Losses at the gene ends were 0 bases for V and 0 bases for J; bases not matched to a gene: 2. Germline V CDR1 and CDR2: SGHDT, YYEEEE. The CDR3 spells CASSLEGTVNTEAFF. The CDR3 nucleotides read TGTGCCAGCAGCTTGGAGGGGACAGTGAACACTGAAGCTTTCTTT.

For this clone: Other DNA sequences in the same sample also yield this CDR3. This rearrangement joins TRBV3-1 (or the pseudogene TRBV3-2) to TRBJ1-1; TRBD1 might be the D (5 bases). The CDR3 sequence is 13 residues long. Per the germline V gene, CDR1 is LGHDT and CDR2 is YNNKEL (reference sequence). Trimming took 2 bases from V and 1 from J, leaving 5 bases between them. As DNA, the CDR3 is TGTGCCAGCAGCCAAACAGGGAACACTGAAGCTTTCTTT. It encodes CASSQTGNTEAFF.